The 8 T cell receptor beta chains below were found in one sample sequenced in a study of blood T cell repertoires in COVID-19. Sequencing used immunoSEQ multiplex PCR; TCRdb keeps in-frame clones, though not all of them. Here the sample spans 150,000 to 200,000 clones, about 88% being singletons. Material for sequencing was peripheral blood. Receptors originate from a man between 60 and 75 years old with acute or convalescent COVID-19.

Concerning this clone itself: This CDR3 is also generated by other DNA sequences in the sample. The chain couples TRBV19 to TRBJ1-1; 9 nucleotides match TRBD1. The CDR3 has 12 residues. V was clipped by 6 bases and J by 5 bases; unmatched bases: 1. Germline V gene lookup returns CDR1 LNHDA and CDR2 SQIVND (reference sequence). The DNA for the CDR3 is TGTGCCAGTAGGACAGGGGGTACTGAAGCTTTCTTT. Translation gives CASRTGGTEAFF.

This clone was recorded only once. The V and J genes are TRBV10-3 and TRBJ1-3, with 9 bases that match TRBD1. The V gene end was trimmed by 0 bases and the J gene end by 2 bases; junction bases not matched to a gene: 8. Per germline, CDR1 ENHRY and CDR2 SYGVKD. This CDR3 region has 18 residues. The CDR3 loop reads CAISESNSGQGPGNTIYF. The CDR3 nucleotides are TGTGCCATCAGTGAGTCGAACTCAGGACAGGGGCCTGGAAACACCATATATTTT.

The chain is built from TRBV2 and TRBJ1-2; D uncertain. The V gene lost 8 bases and the J gene lost 7 bases, with 17 bases spanning the gap. Per germline, CDR1 SNHLY and CDR2 FYNNEI. This CDR3 spans 13 amino acids. This chain's CDR3 is CASPRPRRSGYTF. The CDR3 DNA is TGTGCCAGCCCACGCCCCCGACGGAGTGGCTACACCTTC.

In this sample, this clone turned up a few times. The gene calls are TRBV3-1 (or the pseudogene TRBV3-2) and TRBJ1-2; D remains unclear. V lost 2 bases and J 4 bases, leaving 8 bases between the germline ends. The CDR3 is made up of 13 amino acids. CDR1 and CDR2 from the germline V gene are LGHDT and YNNKEL (reference sequence). The CDR3 here is CASSQKTFYGYTF. In DNA form, the CDR3 reads TGTGCCAGCAGCCAAAAGACATTCTATGGCTACACCTTC.

This sequence joins TRBV6-5 and TRBJ1-3; 7 nucleotides align to TRBD1. CDR3 length: 15 amino acids. The V gene's germline CDR1 is MNHEY and CDR2 SVGAGI. V lost 3 bases and J lost 3; bases outside the gene matches: 5. The CDR3 DNA reads as TGTGCCAGCAGTTATCGACAGGGAATTGGAAACACCATATATTTT. Amino acid sequence: CASSYRQGIGNTIYF.

This chain joins TRBV6-2 or TRBV6-3 and TRBJ2-7; tentatively, D is TRBD2 (6 bases). CDR1 and CDR2 (germline): MNHEY, SVGEGT. Trimming removed 2 bases from V and 4 bases from J, with 12 bases in between. The CDR3 runs 14 residues. Here the CDR3 DNA reads TGTGCCAGCAGTTACGCTAGCGAGGGATACGAGCAGTACTTC. It yields the protein CASSYASEGYEQYF.

The chain links TRBV5-1 to TRBJ1-1, with TRBD1 identical over 8 bases. Germline loops: CDR1 SGHRS, CDR2 YFSETQ. Trimming cost V 4 bases and J 1 base; bases outside gene matches: 6. This CDR3 has 15 amino acids. The CDR3 DNA is TGCGCCAGCAGCCAAAACGACAGGGGGAACACTGAAGCTTTCTTT. As protein: CASSQNDRGNTEAFF.

V is TRBV5-4 and J is TRBJ2-6; 11 bases are a match to TRBD1. CDR1 is SGHNT, CDR2 YYREEE, per germline (reference sequence). V was pared by 4 bases and J by 0 bases, with 6 bases of the junction left unmatched. The CDR3 runs to 18 residues. CDR3 DNA: TGTGCCAGCAGCCGGACAGGGGGCGCGTACTCTGGGGCCAACGTCCTGACTTTC. This codes for CASSRTGGAYSGANVLTF.